This TCR beta chain was recovered during a study of CD8 T cells in Susac syndrome. The individuals used as controls were healthy donors who had been matched for both age and sex. The CDR3 runs 14 residues. The germline V gene encodes CDR1 KGHSH and CDR2 LQKENI. Trimming removed 3 bases at V and 7 bases at J, with 16 bases between. RNA was extracted with the RNeasy kit, and a quantity of roughly 0.45 to 1 ug was reverse transcribed using random hexamers. The TCR beta CDR3 was amplified by immunoSEQ multiplex PCR across 54 Vbeta, 13 Jbeta. TCRdb used MiXCR to reprocess the immunoSEQ multiplex PCR reads, holding one entry per CDR3 protein. This repertoire shows 150,000 to 200,000 distinct CDR3 sequences, 92% found once; its top ten account for around 0.087%.

The clonotype comes from a human donor in good health. The chain has TRBV18 and TRBJ2-7, with a tentative D call TRBD2 (5 bases). Sequencing input: CD4+ T cells from PBMCs. The CDR3 DNA follows: TGTGCCAGCTCACCTCTCGCGGGTTCGGGGGAGCAGTACTTC. Protein product: CASSPLAGSGEQYF.